This TCR beta chain was found in a study of graft-versus-host responses after intestinal transplantation. Study summary: Induction with anti-thymocyte globulin, then tacrolimus and steroids for 2 to 3 years, was given to all recipients. Notes on the study in general: With peak circulating GvH clone levels came an association with early post-transplant HvG declines. GvH clones detected in recipient marrow included some appearing first in ileum or blood. Graft-donor T cell macrochimerism coincided with high graft-versus-host to host-versus-graft clonal ratios in allografts.

Trimming cost V 5 bases and J 3 bases, with 8 bases left between them. CDR1 and CDR2 from the germline V gene are MNHNY and SVGAGI (reference sequence). The CDR3 has 12 residues. With regard to this clone: What it binds is unknown.

The data were produced by immunoSEQ multiplex PCR, yet TCRdb's version contains in-frame clones alone and is incomplete. The sample has some 130,000 clones; more than 80% are singletons. Sequencing used unstimulated CD4+ T cells sorted from spleen or lymph node cells, obtained before intestinal transplant. The V call is TRBV6-6, the J call TRBJ2-7; the D gene is possibly TRBD1 (5 bases). The TCR comes from a human donor who received an intestinal transplant. The chain's CDR3 is CASSGAIYEQYF. The DNA for the CDR3 is TGTGCCAGCAGTGGGGCAATCTACGAGCAGTACTTC.